The clone carrying this T cell receptor beta chain was detected many times. Its antigen is undetermined. This sample is part of a study of molecular identifiers for immune sequencing clone quantification. Background on the study: In replicates, the authors split RNA from roughly 18,000 or 92,000 naive CD8 cells five ways and sequenced four.

Study-level results: Clones above 20 RNA copies contained over 98% of effector molecules and under 1% of naive molecules. The study reportedly detected spiked Jurkat TCR RNA from one cell among about 1.1 million naive cells.

The CDR3 is 18 residues long. MiXCR, applied by TCRdb to the PCR reads, yields one record per CDR3 protein. The repertoire holds 60,000 to 65,000 distinct CDR3 sequences, 15% to 20% seen once, with around 1.4% in the top ten. This receptor was taken from a human donor in good health. Some libraries in this study had Jurkat cell RNA spiked in. The rearrangement uses TRBV21-1 and TRBJ2-1; the D call of TRBD2 is as the table states it, not checked on the DNA. TRBV21-1 is described as a pseudogene. Sequencing used naive CD8+ T cells from blood, with Jurkat cell RNA spiked in. Subset defined: FACS-sorted CD8+CD4-CCR7+CD45RA+ naive T cells. CDR3: CASSNPGTSGSSYNEQFF. The CDR3 DNA reads as TGTGCCAGCAGCAATCCCGGGACTAGCGGGAGCTCCTACAATGAGCAGTTCTTC.